This T cell receptor beta chain was recorded in a study of cytomegalovirus exposure and HLA in healthy donors. Study-level information: Most donors, 70% to 85% of a few hundred genotyped, fell in the Caucasian-associated ancestry cluster.

The PCR employed 60 Vbeta primers together with 13 Jbeta primers. Data came from immunoSEQ multiplex PCR; TCRdb stores just in-frame clones and leaves some out. Of under 150,000 clones in the sample, around 83% were seen once. With respect to this clone: Its antigen is undetermined.

V lost 7 bases and J 6 bases, leaving 15 bases between the germline ends. Germline-derived CDR1 and CDR2 are KGHSH and LQKENI. The CDR3 runs to 13 residues. Findings and limits, study-wide: In vitro work confirmed that a few CMV-associated chains recognize CMV antigens. The classifier reportedly diagnosed cytomegalovirus status with high specificity and sensitivity.

Sequencing used PBMCs. The chain employs TRBV18 and TRBJ2-5; possible D gene TRBD2, 5 bases. This TCR was sampled from a man aged 35 to 55 in good health and CMV-seropositive. DNA of the CDR3: TGTGCCAGCTTAGCCTATGAGGGAAAGACCCAGTACTTC. Its protein is CASLAYEGKTQYF.